This T cell receptor beta chain was sequenced for a study of T cells expressing NK-cell markers. Study background: HCMV seropositivity marked most of the eight sequenced donors; one was seronegative.

CDR1 is MNHNS, CDR2 SASEGT, per germline. There are 14 residues in the CDR3. TCRdb reanalyzed the 5' RACE reads, giving one entry per CDR3 protein sequence and no DNA. This sample contains 150,000 to 200,000 distinct CDR3 sequences. The V gene is TRBV6-1, the J gene TRBJ1-1; TCRdb selects TRBD1, and the lack of DNA leaves this call unchecked. The sample consisted of blood T cells: a sorted CD56 or NKG2C T cell subset, CD4+ or CD8+ T cells, or bulk PBMC T cells (not recorded which). This TCR derives from a man aged 18 to 69 in good health. CDR3 protein: CASSEGRGFEGAFF.